One and the same sample provided the 27 T cell receptor beta chains below, sequenced in a study of T cell responses to AZD1222 COVID-19 vaccine. The protocol was immunoSEQ multiplex PCR, while the TCRdb copy is restricted to in-frame clones and leaves out a portion. The sample yields fewer than 200,000 clones, 85% to 90% seen once. The specimen comprised peripheral blood, sampled 28 days after the second dose of the MenACWY control vaccine. These receptors all stem from an adult who received the MenACWY meningococcal vaccine as a control.

V and J are TRBV7-8 and TRBJ2-7, with D possibly being TRBD1 or TRBD2 (5 bases each). The CDR3 runs 14 residues. Germline-derived CDR1 and CDR2 are SGHVS and FQNEAQ. V lost 1 base and J lost 2, with 9 bases in between. The CDR3, as DNA: TGTGCCAGCAGCTTAGTGGTGGGACCCTACGAGCAGTACTTC. Residues: CASSLVVGPYEQYF.

This chain connects TRBV10-3 to TRBJ1-4; 9 nucleotides line up with TRBD1. Germline V gene sequence: CDR1 ENHRY, CDR2 SYGVKD. V dropped 3 bases and J dropped 5; count of bases not matched to a gene: 7. CDR3 length equals 16 residues. Here the CDR3 reads CAISDVGQGRNEKLFF. Written as DNA, the CDR3 is TGTGCCATCAGTGATGTAGGACAGGGGAGGAATGAAAAACTGTTTTTT.

The chain joins TRBV6-5 to TRBJ1-2; 7 bases match TRBD1. The CDR3 spans 14 residues. Germline CDR1 reads MNHEY; CDR2 reads SVGAGI. V lost 7 bases and J lost 4; bases outside the gene matches: 9. The CDR3, as DNA: TGTGCCAGCAACCCAAAGGGACAGTTCTATGGCTACACCTTC. Translating it yields CASNPKGQFYGYTF.

This chain uses TRBV27 with TRBJ2-7; 14 bases match TRBD2. The CDR3 spans 16 residues. Germline V CDR1 and CDR2: MNHEY, SMNVEV (reference sequence). The J segment lost 13 bases and the V segment lost 4 bases, leaving 15 bases of the junction unmatched. The CDR3 sequence is CASSSPAPGTSGSKYF. The DNA for the CDR3 is TGTGCCAGCAGTTCCCCCGCTCCCGGGACTAGCGGGAGCAAATACTTC.

V and J are TRBV5-6 and TRBJ1-4; weak D call: TRBD1 (6 bases). Trimming removed 4 bases at V and 0 bases at J, with 10 bases between. The germline CDR1 and CDR2 sequences are SGHDT and YYEEEE. CDR3 length: 15 amino acids. The CDR3 region has the DNA TGTGCCAGCAGCGGAACAGGGTCAACTAATGAAAAACTGTTTTTT. Translating gives CASSGTGSTNEKLFF.

The rearrangement links TRBV6-5 to TRBJ1-6, with a possible D match to TRBD1 (5 bases). Trimming shortened V by 5 bases and J by 6 bases, and 11 bases separated the two germline ends. There are 14 residues in the CDR3. Germline V gene lookup returns CDR1 MNHEY and CDR2 SVGAGI. The CDR3 sequence is CASSPGRPNSPLHF. As DNA, the CDR3 is TGTGCCAGCAGTCCGGGACGGCCTAATTCACCCCTCCACTTT.

The chain combines TRBV2 with TRBJ1-6; 8 bases are shared with TRBD1. V gave up 4 bases and J gave up 7 bases; unmatched junction bases: 3. The CDR3 has 14 residues. CDR1 is SNHLY and CDR2 is FYNNEI in the germline V gene. The CDR3: CASSGTGWNSPLHF. The DNA of the CDR3 is TGTGCCAGCAGTGGGACAGGGTGGAATTCACCCCTCCACTTT. Complete variable domain (other parts from reference TRBV2 and TRBJ1-6): EPEVTQTPSHQVTQMGQEVILRCVPISNHLYFYWYRQILGQKVEFLVSFYNNEISEKSEIFDDQFSVERPDGSNFTLKIRSTKLEDSAMYFCASSGTGWNSPLHFGNGTRLTVT.

The chain recombines TRBV11-2 with TRBJ2-5; TRBD2 is a possible D gene (6 bases). Deletions cut 4 bases from V and 1 base from J, with 13 bases between. Germline-derived CDR1 and CDR2 are SGHAT and FQNNGV. The CDR3 covers 15 residues. Here the CDR3 reads CASSSPLSGQETQYF. CDR3 in DNA: TGTGCCAGCAGCTCCCCCCTTAGCGGCCAAGAGACCCAGTACTTC.

The chain uses TRBV2 and TRBJ2-7; D unresolved. V lost 6 bases and J 9 bases, leaving 9 bases between the germline ends. This CDR3 contains 10 residues. The germline gives CDR1 SNHLY, CDR2 FYNNEI. The CDR3 region has the DNA TGTGCCAGCAGAGGGATCGGGCAGTACTTC. Amino acids: CASRGIGQYF.

CDR3 DNA: TGCGCCAGCAGCTTGGAGGGACAGGGGGCAGGACAGCCCCAGCATTTT. This codes for CASSLEGQGAGQPQHF. The chain links TRBV5-1 to TRBJ1-5; 12 positions agree with TRBD1. Losses at the gene ends were 0 bases for V and 7 bases for J; bases not matched to a gene: 5. This CDR3 contains 16 residues. CDR1 and CDR2 (germline): SGHRS, YFSETQ.

This sequence joins TRBV19 and TRBJ1-2, with D perhaps matching TRBD1 (6 bases). The CDR3 length is 14 residues. CDR1 and CDR2 from the germline V gene are LNHDA and SQIVND (reference sequence). The V gene lost 3 bases and the J gene lost 4 bases, with 12 bases spanning the gap. The CDR3 is CASSIETGIYGYTF. CDR3 nucleotides: TGTGCCAGTAGTATTGAGACAGGAATCTATGGCTACACCTTC.

The chain employs TRBV10-1 and TRBJ2-3; D is uncertain. In germline, CDR1 is WNHNN, CDR2 SYGVQD (reference sequence). The CDR3 sequence is 14 residues long. The V end lost 2 bases, the J end lost 1 base, and 7 bases lay between the germline ends. CDR3 loop: CASSETGGTDTQYF. In DNA form, the CDR3 reads TGCGCCAGCAGTGAGACCGGCGGCACAGATACGCAGTATTTT.

This clone was observed once. This sequence joins TRBV27 and TRBJ2-7, with D unresolved. With 5 bases removed from V and 4 bases from J, the gap between germline ends came to 12 bases. CDR1 and CDR2 from the germline V gene are MNHEY and SMNVEV (reference sequence). CDR3 size: 13 residues. This CDR3 is CASSPSGAYEQYF. As DNA, the CDR3 is TGTGCCAGCAGTCCAAGTGGAGCATACGAGCAGTACTTC.

The chain carries TRBV7-2 and TRBJ1-1; D uncertain. This CDR3 has 14 amino acids. Trimming cost V 5 bases and J 4 bases, with 14 bases left between them. From germline, CDR1 is SGHTA and CDR2 FQGNSA. This CDR3 reads CASSAQVGVTEAFF. For the CDR3, the DNA is TGTGCCAGCAGCGCCCAGGTCGGGGTCACTGAAGCTTTCTTT.

The chain links TRBV5-1 to TRBJ2-1; possible D gene TRBD2, 7 bases. CDR1 is SGHRS and CDR2 is YFSETQ in the germline V gene. V was shortened by 5 bases and J by 4 bases, with 16 bases between the two germline ends. This CDR3 has 15 amino acids. The CDR3, as DNA: TGCGCCAGCAGGACAGAAGGGGGGGTTTACAATGAGCAGTTCTTC. Amino acid sequence: CASRTEGGVYNEQFF. Full variable domain (missing parts from reference TRBV5-1 and TRBJ2-1): KAGVTQTPRYLIKTRGQQVTLSCSPISGHRSVSWYQQTPGQGLQFLFEYFSETQRNKGNFPGRFSGRQFSNSRSEMNVSTLELGDSALYLCASRTEGGVYNEQFFGPGTRLTVL.

This chain links TRBV6-6 with TRBJ1-2, with a possible D match to TRBD1 (5 bases). The germline CDR1 and CDR2 sequences are MNHNY and SVGAGI (reference sequence). The CDR3 runs 16 residues. Between the trimmed V and J ends, which lost 2 bases and 2 bases, there was a span of 15 bases. In nucleotides, the CDR3 is TGTGCCAGCAGTTACAGTCAAACTCGGGGGAACTATGGCTACACCTTC. Translation: CASSYSQTRGNYGYTF.

The chain is built from TRBV7-2 and TRBJ1-1, with a possible D match to TRBD1 (5 bases). Germline V CDR1 and CDR2: SGHTA, FQGNSA. The CDR3 is 17 amino acids. V was shortened by 5 bases and J by 0 bases, with 19 bases between the two germline ends. The CDR3 is CASSRIAQGPMNTEAFF. The CDR3 DNA is TGTGCCAGCAGCCGGATAGCGCAGGGACCGATGAACACTGAAGCTTTCTTT.

V gene TRBV27 combines with J gene TRBJ2-4, with D perhaps assigned TRBD1 or TRBD2 (6 bases each). Trimming cost V 4 bases and J 8 bases, with 21 bases left between them. The V gene's germline CDR1 is MNHEY and CDR2 SMNVEV (reference sequence). This CDR3 has 16 amino acids. DNA of the CDR3: TGTGCCAGCAGTTCAGGCCAAGGGGGGAAAGGGGACATTCAGTACTTC. Its translation: CASSSGQGGKGDIQYF.

J is TRBJ2-2 and V is TRBV18; D unresolved. Germline loops: CDR1 KGHSH, CDR2 LQKENI. Trimming cost V 6 bases and J 6 bases, with 8 bases left between them. This CDR3 is built from 12 residues. The CDR3 loop reads CASSPDSGELFF. CDR3 nucleotide sequence: TGTGCCAGCTCCCCTGACTCCGGGGAGCTGTTTTTT.

The chain links TRBV15 to TRBJ1-4; possible D gene TRBD1, 6 bases. Trimming removed 1 base at V and 10 bases at J, with 16 bases between. Germline CDR1 reads LNHNV; CDR2 reads YYDKDF (reference sequence). This CDR3 spans 15 amino acids. CDR3 region: CATSRARQGLGKLFF. CDR3 DNA sequence: TGTGCCACCAGCAGAGCTCGGCAGGGGCTCGGAAAACTGTTTTTT.

The rearrangement uses TRBV28 and TRBJ1-1, with 10 bases matching TRBD1. The CDR3 covers 15 residues. Looked up from germline, CDR1 is MDHEN and CDR2 is SYDVKM. Trimming cost V 1 base and J 8 bases; bases outside gene matches: 7. The CDR3 bases are TGTGCCAGCAGTTTATCATCGACAGGGGGCCACGAAGCTTTCTTT. Translation gives CASSLSSTGGHEAFF.

This clone was observed once. The gene calls are TRBV3-1 (or the pseudogene TRBV3-2) and TRBJ1-4, with TRBD1 matching over 9 bases. Trimming took 3 bases from V and 4 from J; bases not matched to a gene: 6. The CDR3 runs 16 residues. Germline V gene lookup returns CDR1 LGHDT and CDR2 YNNKEL (reference sequence). The CDR3 reads CASSHQTGGGNEKLFF. DNA of the CDR3: TGTGCCAGCAGCCACCAGACAGGGGGGGGTAATGAAAAACTGTTTTTT.

The chain couples TRBV7-2 to TRBJ2-7; 7 positions match TRBD2. Germline V gene data show CDR1 as SGHTA and CDR2 as FQGNSA. V shed 1 base and J 4 bases; nucleotides not matched to a gene: 13. There are 17 residues in the CDR3. The CDR3 protein is CASSLGLPGGRRYEQYF. The CDR3 coding sequence is TGTGCCAGCAGCTTAGGACTACCTGGCGGGAGAAGATACGAGCAGTACTTC.

The chain joins TRBV18 to TRBJ2-7; 10 nucleotides align to TRBD2. The CDR3 is 16 residues long. J was trimmed by 4 bases and V by 1 base; bases with no gene match: 7. Germline V gene lookup returns CDR1 KGHSH and CDR2 LQKENI. In DNA, the CDR3 is TGTGCCAGCTCACCACGTGTTGGTAGCGGGAGGTACGAGCAGTACTTC. It is translated as CASSPRVGSGRYEQYF. Filled out from reference TRBV18 and TRBJ2-7, the complete variable domain reads NAGVMQNPRHLVRRRGQEARLRCSPMKGHSHVYWYRQLPEEGLKFMVYLQKENIIDESGMPKERFSAEFPKEGPSILRIQQVVRGDSAAYFCASSPRVGSGRYEQYFGPGTRLTVT.

V usage is TRBV5-6 and J usage is TRBJ2-1, with D unresolved. From germline, CDR1 is SGHDT and CDR2 YYEEEE. The CDR3 contains 15 residues. Trimming stripped 4 bases from V and 4 bases from J, with 15 bases between. CDR3 in amino acids: CASSRQALKYNEQFF. The CDR3 nucleotides are TGTGCCAGCAGCCGCCAGGCTTTAAAGTACAATGAGCAGTTCTTC.

The J gene is TRBJ1-2, the V gene TRBV20-1, with 9 bases identical to TRBD1. V lost 3 bases and J lost 3; bases outside the gene matches: 11. CDR3 length: 16 amino acids. Per germline, CDR1 DFQATT and CDR2 SNEGSKA (reference sequence). CDR3 DNA sequence: TGCAGTGCTAGTCTGGGACAGGGAGCATCGGACTATGGCTACACCTTC. Its protein is CSASLGQGASDYGYTF.

V usage is TRBV28 and J usage is TRBJ1-6; the D gene is possibly TRBD1 (6 bases). From germline, CDR1 is MDHEN and CDR2 SYDVKM. CDR3 length: 17 residues. Deletions cut 3 bases from V and 0 bases from J, with 12 bases between. CDR3 in DNA: TGTGCCAGCAGTTTTGGTAGGGGGAGCTCCTATAATTCACCCCTCCACTTT. The encoded protein is CASSFGRGSSYNSPLHF. Together with reference TRBV28 and TRBJ1-6, the CDR3 gives the full variable domain: DVKVTQSSRYLVKRTGEKVFLECVQDMDHENMFWYRQDPGLGLRLIYFSYDVKMKEKGDIPEGYSVSREKKERFSLILESASTNQTSMYLCASSFGRGSSYNSPLHFGNGTRLTVT.